This passage covers 16 T cell receptor beta chains from one sample sequenced in a study of CD8 T cell repertoires and HIV-1 epitope variants. TCRdb's table, derived via immunoSEQ multiplex PCR, lists solely in-frame clones and lacks some. The sample has over 5,000 clones, about 65% seen once. Their recognized antigens are unknown. Sequencing input: cultured CD8+ T cells derived from PBMCs. These receptors all come from a male donor with HIV.

The J gene is TRBJ2-2, the V gene TRBV5-6, with D unclear. Looked up from germline, CDR1 is SGHDT and CDR2 is YYEEEE. The CDR3 spans 11 residues. Trimming took 0 bases from V and 9 from J, leaving 3 bases between them. CDR3 loop: CASSLGRELFF. CDR3 in DNA: TGTGCCAGCAGCTTGGGCCGGGAGCTGTTTTTT.

This chain links TRBV27 with TRBJ2-3; TRBD2 is a possible D gene (6 bases). CDR1 and CDR2 (germline): MNHEY, SMNVEV (reference sequence). CDR3 length: 15 amino acids. Trimming stripped 6 bases from V and 4 bases from J, with 17 bases between. CDR3 DNA sequence: TGTGCCAGCAGGTTCGGGGCGGGAAGGCCAGATACGCAGTATTTT. It encodes CASRFGAGRPDTQYF.

The chain couples TRBV4-1 to TRBJ2-3, with 9 bases fitting TRBD1. V shed 3 bases, J shed 5 bases, and the junction held 9 bases outside the gene matches. CDR1 and CDR2 from the germline V gene are MGHRA and YSYEKL. This CDR3 has 16 amino acids. CDR3 in amino acids: CASSHLGGQGRDTQYF. The CDR3 coding sequence is TGCGCCAGCAGCCATCTGGGGGGACAGGGACGAGATACGCAGTATTTT.

This clone was counted a few times. The chain carries TRBV27 and TRBJ2-7; the D gene is possibly TRBD1 (6 bases). V was clipped by 0 bases and J by 5 bases, with 11 bases between them. Looked up from germline, CDR1 is MNHEY and CDR2 is SMNVEV (reference sequence). This CDR3 comprises 14 residues. The chain's CDR3 is CASSLSNRVHEQYF. The CDR3 nucleotides are TGTGCCAGCAGTTTATCCAACAGGGTCCACGAGCAGTACTTC.

The J gene is TRBJ1-4, the V gene TRBV4-3, with 8 bases matching TRBD1. Germline V CDR1 and CDR2: LGHNA, YSLEER. V dropped 3 bases and J dropped 8; count of bases not matched to a gene: 8. The CDR3 is 15 amino acids. CDR3: CASSQAGGAEEKLFF. CDR3 bases: TGCGCCAGCAGCCAGGCAGGGGGCGCCGAGGAAAAACTGTTTTTT.

This sequence joins TRBV28 and TRBJ2-5; TRBD1 is a possible D gene (5 bases). The V gene's germline CDR1 is MDHEN and CDR2 SYDVKM. This CDR3 region has 15 residues. Trimming cost V 6 bases and J 2 bases, with 16 bases left between them. In DNA form, the CDR3 reads TGTGCCAGCAGCTCCGTACAGGCCCGACAAGAGACCCAGTACTTC. Residues: CASSSVQARQETQYF.

The V call is TRBV7-8, the J call TRBJ2-7, with 7 nucleotides matching TRBD1. This CDR3 has 18 amino acids. V was pared by 5 bases and J by 0 bases, with 16 bases of the junction left unmatched. Per the germline V gene, CDR1 is SGHVS and CDR2 is FQNEAQ. As DNA, the CDR3 is TGTGCCAGCAGCGGCCGGCAAAAGTGGCAGGGGGACTCCTACGAGCAGTACTTC. Amino acids: CASSGRQKWQGDSYEQYF.

The V call is TRBV6-1, the J call TRBJ2-5; TRBD2 agrees at 7 bases. J was trimmed by 7 bases and V by 3 bases; bases with no gene match: 5. Per germline, CDR1 MNHNS and CDR2 SASEGT. The CDR3 is 13 residues long. CDR3 bases: TGTGCCAGCAGTGACGGGCTAGCGGCGACCCAGTACTTC. Residues: CASSDGLAATQYF.

By sample fraction, this clone is medium-sized. The chain is built from TRBV14 and TRBJ2-2, with D uncertain. The germline gives CDR1 SGHDN, CDR2 FVKESK. This CDR3 contains 14 residues. Trimming stripped 6 bases from V and 0 bases from J, with 8 bases between. The CDR3 sequence is CASRLEANTGELFF. CDR3 sequence (DNA): TGTGCCAGCAGGCTAGAAGCGAACACCGGGGAGCTGTTTTTT.

The chain couples TRBV27 to TRBJ1-1; D gene ambiguous. The germline V and J ends were trimmed by 7 bases and 6 bases, with 18 bases remaining between them. From germline, CDR1 is MNHEY and CDR2 SMNVEV (reference sequence). CDR3 length equals 14 residues. CDR3 DNA: TGTGCCAGCACCTCCCTAACGGGTCCCGCTGAAGCTTTCTTT. The encoded protein is CASTSLTGPAEAFF.

V is TRBV7-9 and J is TRBJ2-3, with 16 bases aligning to TRBD2. V dropped 3 bases and J dropped 1; count of bases not matched to a gene: 1. The CDR3 has 17 residues. Germline V lookup: CDR1 SEHNR, CDR2 FQNEAQ (reference sequence). CDR3 coding DNA: TGTGCCAGCAGCTTTGGGACTAGCGGGAGGGGCACAGATACGCAGTATTTT. Translation gives CASSFGTSGRGTDTQYF.

This chain links TRBV28 with TRBJ1-2, with D tentatively TRBD1 (6 bases). CDR1 is MDHEN, CDR2 SYDVKM, per germline. This CDR3 region has 14 residues. V was pared by 3 bases and J by 3 bases, with 11 bases between. The CDR3 here is CASSFPDSHYGYTF. The CDR3 region has the DNA TGTGCCAGCAGTTTCCCGGACAGCCACTATGGCTACACCTTC.

The V gene is TRBV7-9, the J gene TRBJ2-7; D call uncertain. With 1 base removed from V and 1 base from J, the gap between germline ends came to 8 bases. CDR1 and CDR2 (germline): SEHNR, FQNEAQ (reference sequence). CDR3 length equals 14 residues. CDR3 amino acids: CASSLGEGSYEQYF. The CDR3 nucleotides are TGTGCCAGCAGCTTAGGAGAAGGGTCCTACGAGCAGTACTTC.

The rearrangement links TRBV2 to TRBJ2-7; D unresolved. Germline CDR1 reads SNHLY; CDR2 reads FYNNEI. V was shortened by 2 bases and J by 7 bases, with 9 bases between the two germline ends. The CDR3 sequence is 12 residues long. The CDR3: CASSESVREQYF. The CDR3 region has the DNA TGTGCCAGCAGTGAAAGCGTTAGGGAGCAGTACTTC.

This clone was picked up one time. The genes are TRBV5-1 and TRBJ2-7; 7 nucleotides match TRBD1. Per germline, CDR1 SGHRS and CDR2 YFSETQ. The CDR3 extends over 15 amino acids. J gave up 3 bases and V 0 bases, and 6 bases lay outside the gene matches. CDR3 sequence: CASSLETGRNYEQYF. The CDR3 DNA reads TGCGCCAGCAGCTTGGAGACAGGGCGGAACTACGAGCAGTACTTC.

CDR3 in amino acids: CAISTGQGPNEQYF. In nucleotides, the CDR3 is TGTGCCATCAGTACGGGACAGGGCCCCAACGAGCAGTACTTC. This rearrangement joins TRBV10-3 to TRBJ2-7; 9 positions match TRBD1. The CDR3 has 14 amino acids. V shed 5 bases and J 5 bases; nucleotides not matched to a gene: 7. Germline V CDR1 and CDR2: ENHRY, SYGVKD.